One sample yielded the 24 T cell receptor beta chains listed below, sequenced in a study of blood T cell repertoires in COVID-19. Method: immunoSEQ multiplex PCR; TCRdb's copy keeps in-frame clones and lacks some. The repertoire holds 130,000 to 150,000 clones, with around 86% as singletons. Sequencing input: peripheral blood. The source of these receptors is a man aged 50 to 59 who had recovered from COVID-19.

The chain combines TRBV5-3 with TRBJ1-2, with a tentative D call TRBD1 (5 bases). TRBV5-3 counts as an open reading frame of uncertain function. V lost 4 bases and J 5 bases, leaving 15 bases between the germline ends. The CDR3 spans 14 residues. CDR3 coding DNA: TGTGCCAGAAGCACCCGACAGCCTCTATATGGCTACACCTTC. Amino acids: CARSTRQPLYGYTF.

The chain couples TRBV4-3 to TRBJ1-6; D is undetermined. The ends were cut back, 0 bases at V and 10 bases at J, with 7 bases in the middle. Germline V lookup: CDR1 LGHNA, CDR2 YSLEER. This CDR3 is 13 amino acids long. CDR3 DNA: TGCGCCAGCAGCCAAGATCGGCGGTCACCCCTCCACTTT. It translates to CASSQDRRSPLHF.

The chain carries TRBV6-5 and TRBJ2-3, with TRBD2 matching 10 bases. The CDR3 spans 16 residues. In germline, CDR1 is MNHEY, CDR2 SVGAGI. V lost 3 bases to trimming and J lost 5 bases; unmatched junction nucleotides: 8. DNA for the CDR3: TGTGCCAGCAGTTATGACAGCGGGGGGGCAGGAGATACGCAGTATTTT. It codes for CASSYDSGGAGDTQYF.

This chain connects TRBV5-4 to TRBJ2-5; TRBD1 is a possible D gene (5 bases). There are 13 residues in the CDR3. Trimming took 4 bases from V and 5 from J, leaving 12 bases between them. Germline lookup yields CDR1 SGHNT and CDR2 YYREEE (reference sequence). In nucleotides, the CDR3 is TGTGCCAGCAGCAAAACAGGTTTTGAGACCCAGTACTTC. The encoded protein is CASSKTGFETQYF. Variable domain in full (rest from reference TRBV5-4 and TRBJ2-5): ETGVTQSPTHLIKTRGQQVTLRCSSQSGHNTVSWYQQALGQGPQFIFQYYREEENGRGNFPPRFSGLQFPNYSSELNVNALELDDSALYLCASSKTGFETQYFGPGTRLLVL.

The chain carries TRBV7-6 and TRBJ2-5; the D is unclear. Per the germline V gene, CDR1 is SGHVS and CDR2 is FNYEAQ. Deletions cut 0 bases from V and 7 bases from J, with 15 bases between. CDR3 length equals 15 residues. CDR3 sequence: CASSLAWAPDGTQYF. CDR3 bases: TGTGCCAGCAGCTTAGCGTGGGCACCCGATGGGACCCAGTACTTC.

V usage is TRBV5-3 and J usage is TRBJ1-5; D unclear. TRBV5-3 has ORF status, its function being uncertain. V lost 8 bases and J 2 bases, leaving 11 bases between the germline ends. CDR3 size: 13 residues. CDR3 region: CASQREGNQPQHF. As DNA, the CDR3 is TGTGCCAGCCAGCGAGAGGGCAATCAGCCCCAGCATTTT.

The chain employs TRBV5-1 and TRBJ2-3, with 14 nucleotides matching TRBD2. This CDR3 has 15 amino acids. After removal of 5 bases from V and 4 bases from J, the junction contained 3 bases not matched to a gene. The V gene's germline CDR1 is SGHRS and CDR2 YFSETQ. The CDR3 loop is CASRAGLAGADTQYF. CDR3 nucleotide sequence: TGCGCCAGCAGGGCGGGACTAGCGGGAGCAGATACGCAGTATTTT.

V and J are TRBV4-3 and TRBJ2-6; tentative D call: TRBD1 (5 bases). CDR3 size: 16 residues. Between the trimmed V and J ends, which lost 0 bases and 4 bases, there was a span of 10 bases. Germline V CDR1 and CDR2: LGHNA, YSLEER. CDR3: CASSQDQGRGANVLTF. Here the CDR3 DNA reads TGCGCCAGCAGCCAAGATCAGGGTCGCGGGGCCAACGTCCTGACTTTC.

DNA for the CDR3: TGTGCCAGCAGTTACTCGGCAGGGGGGAGCACAGATACGCAGTATTTT. Translating it yields CASSYSAGGSTDTQYF. The chain combines TRBV6-2 or TRBV6-3 with TRBJ2-3, with D possibly TRBD1 on 7 matching bases. This CDR3 has 16 amino acids. Trimming stripped 0 bases from V and 0 bases from J, with 10 bases between. Germline V CDR1 and CDR2: MNHEY, SVGEGT.

The J gene is TRBJ2-6, the V gene TRBV3-1 (or the pseudogene TRBV3-2), with D tentatively TRBD2 (6 bases). The V end lost 2 bases, the J end lost 0 bases, and 23 bases lay between the germline ends. Germline V gene lookup returns CDR1 LGHDT and CDR2 YNNKEL (reference sequence). The CDR3 length is 21 residues. The CDR3 region is CASSQPLLAGIATSGANVLTF. The CDR3 coding sequence is TGTGCCAGCAGCCAACCCCTCCTGGCGGGGATCGCGACCTCTGGGGCCAACGTCCTGACTTTC.

The gene calls are TRBV5-8 and TRBJ1-4, with unresolved D. Trimming pared 1 base from V and 0 bases from J, leaving 10 bases between. This CDR3 comprises 16 residues. Looked up from germline, CDR1 is SGHTS and CDR2 is YDEGEE. CDR3: CASSLLLGATNEKLFF. CDR3 DNA sequence: TGTGCCAGCAGCTTGCTGCTGGGCGCAACTAATGAAAAACTGTTTTTT.

The rearrangement links TRBV5-1 to TRBJ1-2, with D possibly matching TRBD1 (5 bases). Germline lookup yields CDR1 SGHRS and CDR2 YFSETQ. CDR3 length equals 14 residues. V lost 2 bases to trimming and J lost 3 bases, with 11 bases between them. The CDR3 nucleotides are TGCGCCAGCAGCTTTGGGAGGGGTGACTATGGCTACACCTTC. Residues: CASSFGRGDYGYTF.

The chain has TRBV18 and TRBJ1-1; tentative D call: TRBD1 (6 bases). V lost 2 bases and J lost 0, with 19 bases in between. Germline lookup yields CDR1 KGHSH and CDR2 LQKENI. CDR3 length: 18 amino acids. Written as DNA, the CDR3 is TGTGCCAGCTCACCAAGTCGGTCAGGGGAGTTCATGAACACTGAAGCTTTCTTT. Translation gives CASSPSRSGEFMNTEAFF.

The J gene is TRBJ2-7, the V gene TRBV6-6, with 9 bases that match TRBD1. Germline-derived CDR1 and CDR2 are MNHNY and SVGAGI (reference sequence). V lost 6 bases to trimming and J lost 5 bases; unmatched junction nucleotides: 8. The CDR3 totals 14 residues. The CDR3 region is CASRWTGAIDEQYF. DNA for the CDR3: TGTGCCAGCAGGTGGACAGGGGCTATCGACGAGCAGTACTTC.

The chain recombines TRBV6-5 with TRBJ1-1; D remains unclear. Germline CDR1 and CDR2: MNHEY and SVGAGI. V lost 0 bases to trimming and J lost 1 base, with 9 bases between them. This CDR3 region has 15 residues. CDR3 nucleotide sequence: TGTGCCAGCAGTTACTCGTGGGCAGGGAACACTGAAGCTTTCTTT. Translating gives CASSYSWAGNTEAFF.

The chain joins TRBV19 to TRBJ1-5; tentative D call: TRBD1 (6 bases). Trimming took 1 base from V and 2 from J, leaving 9 bases between them. This CDR3 has 15 residues. Looked up from germline, CDR1 is LNHDA and CDR2 is SQIVND (reference sequence). The CDR3 here is CASSIGGGGNQPQHF. In DNA, the CDR3 is TGTGCCAGTAGTATAGGAGGGGGAGGCAATCAGCCCCAGCATTTT. Using reference TRBV19 and TRBJ1-5 for the parts outside the CDR3, the full variable domain is DGGITQSPKYLFRKEGQNVTLSCEQNLNHDAMYWYRQDPGQGLRLIYYSQIVNDFQKGDIAEGYSVSREKKESFPLTVTSAQKNPTAFYLCASSIGGGGNQPQHFGDGTRLSIL.

This clone has only one observation. One junction end disagrees with the germline gene, perhaps due to a read error. The chain has TRBV6-5 and TRBJ2-2, with 8 bases that match TRBD2. The CDR3 is made up of 11 amino acids. Germline values: CDR1 MNHEY, CDR2 SVGAGI. In nucleotides, the CDR3 is TGTGCCTGCAGCGGGGGCGGGGAGCTGTTTTTT. It encodes CACSGGGELFF.

The table lists this clone with a few counts. This sequence joins TRBV2 and TRBJ2-4; possibly TRBD1 for D (5 bases). CDR3 length: 14 residues. Germline V CDR1 and CDR2: SNHLY, FYNNEI. V lost 6 bases, J lost 9 bases, and 18 bases lay in between. The CDR3 DNA follows: TGTGCCAGCAGGGCACAGGCCCAGACATTCATTCAGTACTTC. Its translation is CASRAQAQTFIQYF.

This chain links TRBV11-2 with TRBJ2-1; 7 nucleotides align to TRBD1. V shed 5 bases, J shed 5 bases, and the junction held 3 bases outside the gene matches. Germline CDR1 is SGHAT and CDR2 is FQNNGV. The CDR3 runs 13 residues. Here the CDR3 reads CASSTGQHNEQFF. CDR3 nucleotides: TGTGCCAGCAGCACGGGACAGCACAATGAGCAGTTCTTC.

The CDR3 is CASSLDLGGHQFF. DNA of the CDR3: TGTGCCAGCAGCTTAGATCTAGGGGGTCACCAGTTCTTC. The genes are TRBV11-3 and TRBJ2-1; D perhaps matches TRBD1 (6 bases). Germline V lookup: CDR1 SGHNT, CDR2 YENEEA. The CDR3 extends over 13 amino acids. Trimming pared 0 bases from V and 13 bases from J, leaving 13 bases between. The variable domain in full, completed from reference TRBV11-3 and TRBJ2-1, reads EAGVVQSPRYKIIEKKQPVAFWCNPISGHNTLYWYLQNLGQGPELLIRYENEEAVDDSQLPKDRFSAERLKGVDSTLKIQPAELGDSAVYLCASSLDLGGHQFFGPGTRLTVL.

This clone is a singleton in its sample. This rearrangement joins TRBV5-1 to TRBJ1-1, with D perhaps matching TRBD1 (5 bases). Germline loops: CDR1 SGHRS, CDR2 YFSETQ. The CDR3 is 14 amino acids. The germline V and J ends were trimmed by 1 base and 1 base, with 8 bases remaining between them. In DNA form, the CDR3 reads TGCGCCAGCAGCTTGACGACAGCGAACACTGAAGCTTTCTTT. As protein: CASSLTTANTEAFF.

The CDR3 DNA reads TGTGCCAGCAGTGAAGCCCGGGGGGGGACAGGGCATAAAGAGCAGTACTTC. Encoded protein: CASSEARGGTGHKEQYF. The chain couples TRBV2 to TRBJ2-7; D perhaps matches TRBD1 (9 bases). The CDR3 is 17 amino acids. Germline-derived CDR1 and CDR2 are SNHLY and FYNNEI. The V gene lost 0 bases and the J gene lost 7 bases, with 22 bases spanning the gap. The full variable domain, its missing parts supplied by reference TRBV2 and TRBJ2-7, is EPEVTQTPSHQVTQMGQEVILRCVPISNHLYFYWYRQILGQKVEFLVSFYNNEISEKSEIFDDQFSVERPDGSNFTLKIRSTKLEDSAMYFCASSEARGGTGHKEQYFGPGTRLTVT.

The chain is built from TRBV6-2 or TRBV6-3 and TRBJ1-5; D call uncertain. Germline V lookup: CDR1 MNHEY, CDR2 SVGEGT. Trimming took off 5 bases at V and 4 bases at J, with 15 bases between the two ends. The CDR3 loop spans 15 amino acids. The CDR3 loop is CASSGGEARNQPQHF. For the CDR3, the DNA is TGTGCCAGCAGTGGCGGAGAAGCTCGGAATCAGCCCCAGCATTTT.

The CDR3 DNA is TGTGCCAGTAGTACGCGGGTCTCAATTATCACAGATACGCAGTATTTT. Translation: CASSTRVSIITDTQYF. The rearrangement uses TRBV19 and TRBJ2-3, with D possibly being TRBD2 (5 bases). With 4 bases removed from V and 2 bases from J, the gap between germline ends came to 16 bases. Germline CDR1 is LNHDA and CDR2 is SQIVND (reference sequence). This CDR3 is 16 amino acids long.